The T cell receptor beta chain described here comes from a study of human T cells and chemical hapten exposure. This clonotype was observed at least ten times. Time point given: patch test 2, 6 weeks after DPC sensitization. This sample's treatment: therapeutic diphenylcyclopropenone sensitization with weekly scalp DPC. One entry per CDR3 protein, called by TCRdb with MiXCR from the RACE reads. The sample yields about 80,000 distinct CDR3 sequences, 10% seen once. The V end was cut by 2 bases, the J end by 10 bases, with 14 bases between. Germline-derived CDR1 and CDR2 are SGHAT and FQDESV (reference sequence). This CDR3 comprises 13 residues.

The chain uses TRBV11-1 and TRBJ1-1; D is ambiguous. The receptor was isolated from a woman aged 25 to 45 with alopecia areata. Some clones in this sample may be carry-over from other donors' samples. Source: whole blood, taken in connection with sensitization to the hapten diphenylcyclopropenone (DPC). CDR3 DNA: TGTGCCAGCAGCTTATTGGGGTCCTCCGGAGCTTTCTTT. Translation: CASSLLGSSGAFF.